The 17 T cell receptor beta chains reported below all come from one sample, sequenced in a study of blood T cell repertoires in COVID-19. The protocol was immunoSEQ multiplex PCR, while the TCRdb copy is restricted to in-frame clones and leaves out a portion. There are 120,000 or so clones in the sample; approximately 91% occur only once, and about 1.2% lies in the top ten. The sequencing sample was made of peripheral blood. These receptors were obtained from a woman older than 75 with acute or convalescent COVID-19.

V gene TRBV6-5 combines with J gene TRBJ1-1; D perhaps matches TRBD1 (5 bases). The CDR3 length is 15 residues. Trimming cost V 5 bases and J 0 bases, with 13 bases left between them. Germline V gene lookup returns CDR1 MNHEY and CDR2 SVGAGI. CDR3: CASSTGGNLNTEAFF. The CDR3 region has the DNA TGTGCCAGCAGTACAGGAGGGAATTTGAACACTGAAGCTTTCTTT.

The chain carries TRBV5-1 and TRBJ2-5; 11 positions agree with TRBD2. Germline CDR1 SGHRS, CDR2 YFSETQ. V lost 4 bases to trimming and J lost 5 bases; unmatched junction nucleotides: 7. CDR3 size: 15 residues. The CDR3 nucleotides read TGCGCCAGCAGCAGTAGCGGGAGGGCCGCGGAGACCCAGTACTTC. This sequence encodes CASSSSGRAAETQYF.

V gene TRBV9 combines with J gene TRBJ2-6; D is possibly TRBD1 (5 bases). Germline-derived CDR1 and CDR2 are SGDLS and YYNGEE. There are 16 residues in the CDR3. The ends were cut back, 3 bases at V and 0 bases at J, with 10 bases in the middle. Here the CDR3 DNA reads TGTGCCAGCAGCGCCCTCCAGGGCTCTGGGGCCAACGTCCTGACTTTC. Translated: CASSALQGSGANVLTF.

The chain links TRBV6-5 to TRBJ1-2, with TRBD1 identical over 9 bases. Per the germline V gene, CDR1 is MNHEY and CDR2 is SVGAGI. The CDR3 is made up of 13 amino acids. V lost 6 bases to trimming and J lost 2 bases; unmatched junction nucleotides: 1. The CDR3 nucleotides are TGTGCCAGCAGGACAGGGGGGAACTATGGCTACACCTTC. Translated: CASRTGGNYGYTF.

V is TRBV6-5 and J is TRBJ2-7; TRBD1 aligns across 8 bases. The CDR3 loop spans 15 amino acids. Trimming took 6 bases from V and 5 from J; bases not matched to a gene: 12. Looked up from germline, CDR1 is MNHEY and CDR2 is SVGAGI. The CDR3 nucleotides are TGTGCCAGCAGAAAATTTAGGACAGGGCTCAACGAGCAGTACTTC. Amino acid sequence: CASRKFRTGLNEQYF.

The chain uses TRBV3-1 (or the pseudogene TRBV3-2) and TRBJ2-5, with 9 bases matching TRBD2. The trim removed 4 bases at V and 4 bases at J, leaving 4 bases unmatched. The CDR3 sequence is 14 residues long. In germline, CDR1 is LGHDT, CDR2 YNNKEL (reference sequence). The CDR3 DNA follows: TGTGCCAGCAGCCGGGCGGGGGGGCGAGAGACCCAGTACTTC. Amino acids: CASSRAGGRETQYF.

This rearrangement joins TRBV21-1 to TRBJ1-2. TRBV21-1 has pseudogene status. This CDR3 is 15 amino acids long. In DNA form, the CDR3 reads TGTGCCAGCAGCAAAGACGGGGATGGGGACTATGGCTACACCTTC. Translating it yields CASSKDGDGDYGYTF.

J is TRBJ1-5 and V is TRBV18, with D perhaps matching TRBD1 (5 bases). V lost 3 bases to trimming and J lost 9 bases, with 15 bases between them. Per the germline V gene, CDR1 is KGHSH and CDR2 is LQKENI. CDR3 length equals 14 residues. CDR3 region: CASSPSKGPGPQHF. For the CDR3, the DNA is TGTGCCAGCTCACCCTCGAAGGGGCCTGGGCCCCAGCATTTT.

This clone was detected only once. The rearrangement joins TRBV6-5 to TRBJ2-2, with a possible D match to TRBD1 (5 bases). Germline values: CDR1 MNHEY, CDR2 SVGAGI. CDR3 size: 15 residues. V was cut by 6 bases and J by 1 base, with 12 bases left in between. The CDR3 is CASRTGDLNTGELFF. CDR3 DNA: TGTGCCAGCAGAACAGGAGACCTGAACACCGGGGAGCTGTTTTTT.

The rearrangement joins TRBV20-1 to TRBJ1-2; D remains unclear. The CDR3 length is 11 residues. The V and J ends lost 3 bases and 7 bases respectively, with 9 bases between them. The germline V gene has CDR1 DFQATT and CDR2 SNEGSKA (reference sequence). CDR3 amino acids: CSARDEGGYTF. The CDR3 bases are TGCAGTGCTAGGGACGAGGGTGGCTACACCTTC.

CDR3 nucleotides: TGTGCCAGCAGCCAGCGGGGGGAAAAACTGTTTTTT. Its protein product is CASSQRGEKLFF. The V and J genes are TRBV4-2 and TRBJ1-4, with D possibly being TRBD1 (5 bases). Trimming removed 3 bases from V and 8 bases from J, with 7 bases in between. This CDR3 is 12 amino acids long. The germline V gene has CDR1 LGHNA and CDR2 YNFKEQ.

V usage is TRBV19 and J usage is TRBJ1-5; the D gene is possibly TRBD1 (5 bases). CDR1 is LNHDA, CDR2 SQIVND, per germline (reference sequence). V was cut by 6 bases and J by 3 bases, with 15 bases left in between. The CDR3 sequence is 15 residues long. The CDR3 DNA reads as TGTGCCAGTAGGGTATCATCAGGGATCAATCAGCCCCAGCATTTT. Its translation: CASRVSSGINQPQHF. Complete variable domain (other parts from reference TRBV19 and TRBJ1-5): DGGITQSPKYLFRKEGQNVTLSCEQNLNHDAMYWYRQDPGQGLRLIYYSQIVNDFQKGDIAEGYSVSREKKESFPLTVTSAQKNPTAFYLCASRVSSGINQPQHFGDGTRLSIL.

This clone showed up just a few times. The rearrangement uses TRBV2 and TRBJ2-2, with no clear D. In germline, CDR1 is SNHLY, CDR2 FYNNEI. Trimming pared 7 bases from V and 1 base from J, leaving 13 bases between. The CDR3 length is 15 residues. The CDR3 reads CASKPQTLNTGELFF. The CDR3 DNA follows: TGTGCCAGCAAACCGCAAACATTGAACACCGGGGAGCTGTTTTTT.

The chain employs TRBV6-5 and TRBJ1-1; D remains unclear. V lost 5 bases to trimming and J lost 2 bases, with 6 bases between them. The CDR3 totals 12 residues. CDR1 MNHEY and CDR2 SVGAGI come from the germline V gene. The CDR3 region has the DNA TGTGCCAGCAGTCCAGTCAACACTGAAGCTTTCTTT. This gives the protein CASSPVNTEAFF.

In DNA form, the CDR3 reads TGTGCCAGCAGCTTCCGACAGGGAGGTTCACCCCTCCACTTT. Encoded protein: CASSFRQGGSPLHF. J is TRBJ1-6 and V is TRBV7-2; 7 nucleotides line up with TRBD1. The CDR3 loop spans 14 amino acids. Trimming at V came to 3 bases and at J to 9 bases, leaving 5 bases not matched to a gene. Germline V gene data show CDR1 as SGHTA and CDR2 as FQGNSA.

CDR3 in DNA: TGTGCCAGCAGCGTAGCCCCCCTAGGAGCATACAATGAGCAGTTCTTC. Protein product: CASSVAPLGAYNEQFF. The chain carries TRBV9 and TRBJ2-1; D uncertain. The CDR3 contains 16 residues. The V gene lost 0 bases and the J gene lost 4 bases, with 14 bases spanning the gap. Germline V lookup: CDR1 SGDLS, CDR2 YYNGEE.

The sample holds one count of this clone. V is TRBV28 and J is TRBJ2-3; 11 nucleotides agree with TRBD2. The germline V gene has CDR1 MDHEN and CDR2 SYDVKM. The CDR3 runs to 15 residues. Trimming at V came to 2 bases and at J to 4 bases, leaving 2 bases not matched to a gene. The CDR3 loop is CASSLELAGADTQYF. Written as DNA, the CDR3 is TGTGCCAGCAGTTTAGAACTAGCGGGAGCAGATACGCAGTATTTT.